This paragraph reports one T cell receptor (beta chain). Its antigen is unknown. This sample was taken from a study of T cell responses to AZD1222 COVID-19 vaccine. General study results and limits: Nearly half of spike-specific TCRs reportedly go after variant regions that carry no mutations. Clonal diversity was possibly underestimated; the donors were predominantly white British and more often female. Scientists sampled the repertoires only once the peak T cell response had passed. Vaccine-associated CD4 TCRs spanned spike, dominant at 160-218 and 743-854.

The table came from immunoSEQ multiplex PCR; TCRdb's copy has only in-frame clones and leaves some out. The data hold roughly 150,000 clones, with about nine tenths observed a single time. CDR1 and CDR2 from the germline V gene are MNHEY and SVGAGI. V was pared by 6 bases and J by 8 bases, with 6 bases of the junction left unmatched. This CDR3 is built from 13 residues. Sample: peripheral blood, taken on day 0 of AZD1222 vaccination. The V gene is TRBV6-5, the J gene TRBJ1-4; TRBD1 matches 7 bases. This TCR was recovered from an adult in good health. The CDR3 DNA is TGTGCCAGCAGAGACAGGGTTGGAGAAAAACTGTTTTTT. Protein: CASRDRVGEKLFF.